This TCR beta chain was identified during a study of blood T cell repertoires in COVID-19 (TCRdb year 2020). Context from the whole study: Samples covering the acute and convalescent phases of COVID-19 were provided by collaborators in the United States, Italy and Spain. A de-identified subject ID, COVID-19 status, age in years and sex were almost always included in the sample metadata. Subjects who had been exposed to COVID-19, were actively infected with it, or had recovered from it provided the deeply sampled blood TCRbeta repertoires that made up the dataset. A freely available public database, intended as a resource for researchers studying the immune response to SARS-CoV-2, is where the repertoires were released. Samples came from the ongoing ImmuneRACE study (first 160 participants) plus 1,254 subjects from 6 global collaborators. The material from the prospective study consisted of cDNA or gDNA derived from T cells, B-cell-depleted T cells, or PBMCs. Where HLA class I and class II types were available, the types were taken from metadata supplied by the sample provider, not from assay-based typing. What the authors observed across the whole study: The amount of clinical and demographic metadata varied by source and participant and was provided uncurated.

On this clone: No antigen is known for it. Base qualities are missing; no much larger clone stands one base away.

V has 4 bases trimmed and J has 5 bases trimmed; junction bases matching no gene number 7. CDR1 and CDR2 are drawn from the germline V gene: SGHVS, FQNEAQ. The CDR3 numbers 16 residues from cysteine through phenylalanine. This entry keeps only the CDR3 DNA: 48 bases, framed from base 1. Collaborating institutions collected whole blood in K2EDTA tubes following their own protocols. For TCRbeta analysis, collaborator samples were shipped as frozen whole blood, as isolated PBMCs, or as DNA extracted from either sample type. TCRbeta CDR3 regions were amplified from genomic DNA by means of the immunoSEQ Assay, a bias-controlled multiplex PCR. The source study handled its data this way. Within the assay, amplification of reference gene primers was used to estimate how many nucleated cells each sample contained. Sequence reads were collapsed and filtered to measure the absolute abundance of every unique TCRbeta CDR3 rearrangement. For each sample, productive Simpson clonality was calculated as the square root of Simpson's diversity index over productive rearrangements. TCRdb holds this immuneACCESS table with in-frame rearrangements only. Some clones are missing; in checked studies, unresolved V genes explain under half, and the rest has no known cause. V, J and clone size reflect that table, while D and trimming were determined from the DNA. Recorded for this sample are tens of thousands of clones; approximately 91% of them occurred a single time. The ten most abundant clones make up about 13% of the sample.

The TCR was taken from a human donor in a cohort sampled during active COVID-19. Sequencing was performed on peripheral blood. The chain is encoded by TRBV7-8 joined to TRBJ2-1; TRBD2 fits 11 bases in the junction. The sequenced DNA: TGTGCCAGCAGCTCACCTAGCGGGGGGCTTAACAATGAGCAGTTCTTC. The encoded protein is CASSSPSGGLNNEQFF.